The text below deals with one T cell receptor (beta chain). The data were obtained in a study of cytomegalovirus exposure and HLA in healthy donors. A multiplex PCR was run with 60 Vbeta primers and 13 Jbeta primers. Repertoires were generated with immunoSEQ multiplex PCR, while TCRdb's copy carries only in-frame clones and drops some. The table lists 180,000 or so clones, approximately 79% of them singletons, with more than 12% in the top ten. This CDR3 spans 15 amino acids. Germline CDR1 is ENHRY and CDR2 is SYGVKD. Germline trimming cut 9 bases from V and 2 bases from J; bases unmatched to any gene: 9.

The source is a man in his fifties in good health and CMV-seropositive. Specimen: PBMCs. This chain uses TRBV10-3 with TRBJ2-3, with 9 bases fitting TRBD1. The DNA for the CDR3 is TGTGCCATGGGGGGGGACAGGGTGATCACAGATACGCAGTATTTT. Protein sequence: CAMGGDRVITDTQYF.